This T cell receptor (beta chain) was documented in a study of regulatory T cells in long-lasting Graves disease. Study conclusions and caveats: A reduction in accuracy may have resulted from the small sample size.

This clonotype was seen a handful of times. Its cognate antigen is unknown. Combining iRepertoire HTBI primers with Arm-PCR of CDR3 regions, the authors built TCR beta libraries. From the multiplex PCR reads, TCRdb called clonotypes with MiXCR, one entry per CDR3 protein. Of roughly 440,000 distinct CDR3 sequences in the sample, around 15% were seen once. Germline V gene lookup returns CDR1 WNHNN and CDR2 SYGVQD (reference sequence). The CDR3 covers 14 residues. The V end lost 0 bases, the J end lost 1 base, and 6 bases lay between the germline ends. The time point denotes: newly diagnosed GD, antithyroid drugs for less than 3 months. The authors made the TCR library using RNA they extracted from PBMCs. Separately, the same data were catalogued under a study of T cells in Graves' hyperthyroidism and ophthalmopathy. That source adds: Researchers barred patients who had uncontrolled infection, other autoimmune disease, pregnancy or lactation. On the basis of clinical symptoms, serum thyroxine and TRAb, thyroid ultrasound and orbital computed tomography, diagnoses were made.

The source material was peripheral blood mononuclear cells (PBMCs), sampled at new diagnosis, from a patient treated with antithyroid drugs. The clonotype was recovered from a woman aged 18-35 years with Graves disease. The chain employs TRBV10-1 and TRBJ1-1; D possibly corresponds to TRBD1 (5 bases). The CDR3: CASSESQGNTEAFF. The CDR3 nucleotides read TGCGCCAGCAGTGAGTCCCAGGGGAACACTGAAGCTTTCTTT.